These 31 T cell receptor beta chains originate from one sample sequenced in a study of T cell changes during pregnancy in multiple sclerosis. Profiled with immunoSEQ multiplex PCR; TCRdb holds only in-frame clones, not every one. The sample yields approximately 60,000 clones, about nine tenths seen once. The sample was peripheral blood, taken in the second trimester of pregnancy. These receptors were collected from a female donor with multiple sclerosis, enrolled in a pregnancy study.

The chain couples TRBV5-6 to TRBJ2-3; TRBD2 might be the D (6 bases). The germline V gene encodes CDR1 SGHDT and CDR2 YYEEEE. Trimming removed 1 base from V and 4 bases from J, with 10 bases in between. The CDR3 covers 14 residues. The CDR3 coding sequence is TGTGCCAGCAGCTTGTATCGGGGGTCAGATACGCAGTATTTT. This codes for CASSLYRGSDTQYF. Full variable domain (remainder filled in from reference TRBV5-6 and TRBJ2-3): DAGVTQSPTHLIKTRGQQVTLRCSPKSGHDTVSWYQQALGQGPQFIFQYYEEEERQRGNFPDRFSGHQFPNYSSELNVNALLLGDSALYLCASSLYRGSDTQYFGPGTRLTVL.

This chain connects TRBV9 to TRBJ1-2; D is unclear. V was clipped by 5 bases and J by 3 bases, with 14 bases between them. Germline CDR1 reads SGDLS; CDR2 reads YYNGEE. CDR3 size: 14 residues. CDR3 residues: CASRGVGLHYGYTF. In DNA, the CDR3 is TGTGCCAGCAGAGGAGTCGGGTTGCACTATGGCTACACCTTC. Variable domain in full (rest from reference TRBV9 and TRBJ1-2): DSGVTQTPKHLITATGQRVTLRCSPRSGDLSVYWYQQSLDQGLQFLIQYYNGEERAKGNILERFSAQQFPDLHSELNLSSLELGDSALYFCASRGVGLHYGYTFGSGTRLTVV.

This clone was found many times. V is TRBV6-1 and J is TRBJ2-5; 9 bases agree with TRBD1. V shed 5 bases and J 1 base; nucleotides not matched to a gene: 5. Germline CDR1 is MNHNS and CDR2 is SASEGT. The CDR3 is 15 amino acids. In DNA form, the CDR3 reads TGTGCCAGCAGTTTGACAGGGGGTACCCAAGAGACCCAGTACTTC. This gives the protein CASSLTGGTQETQYF.

The chain is built from TRBV30 and TRBJ1-6; D is possibly TRBD1 (5 bases). Germline V gene data show CDR1 as GTSNPN and CDR2 as SVGIG (reference sequence). This CDR3 is 15 amino acids long. V was pared by 5 bases and J by 7 bases, with 18 bases between. The CDR3 spells CAWQTGTSGNSPLHF. In DNA form, the CDR3 reads TGTGCCTGGCAGACCGGGACTTCGGGAAATTCACCCCTCCACTTT.

The chain carries TRBV2 and TRBJ2-5, with 9 bases that match TRBD1. Trimming took 4 bases from V and 9 from J; bases not matched to a gene: 6. Germline V gives CDR1 SNHLY, CDR2 FYNNEI. The CDR3 spans 13 residues. The CDR3 is CASSGDREKAQYF. The CDR3 DNA follows: TGTGCCAGCAGTGGGGACAGGGAAAAGGCCCAGTACTTC.

The chain employs TRBV19 and TRBJ2-1; TRBD1 matches 11 bases. Trimming took 3 bases from V and 4 from J; bases not matched to a gene: 2. The length of the CDR3 is 15 residues. Germline lookup yields CDR1 LNHDA and CDR2 SQIVND (reference sequence). In nucleotides, the CDR3 is TGTGCCAGTAGTATGGGGACAGGGGGTTACAATGAGCAGTTCTTC. Its protein product is CASSMGTGGYNEQFF.

This rearrangement joins TRBV6-1 to TRBJ1-5; 7 bases are a match to TRBD1. Germline CDR1 is MNHNS and CDR2 is SASEGT. The CDR3 extends over 15 amino acids. J gave up 4 bases and V 5 bases, and 8 bases lay outside the gene matches. In DNA form, the CDR3 reads TGTGCCAGCAGTCAGGACAGGAGAGTTAATCAGCCCCAGCATTTT. Its protein product is CASSQDRRVNQPQHF.

The chain combines TRBV29-1 with TRBJ1-2; tentative D call: TRBD1 (6 bases). Trimming took 7 bases from V and 1 from J, leaving 13 bases between them. The CDR3 covers 13 residues. CDR1 and CDR2 from the germline V gene are SQVTM and ANQGSEA. CDR3: CSAPLQGNYGYTF. The CDR3 coding sequence is TGCAGCGCCCCCTTACAGGGTAACTATGGCTACACCTTC.

The rearrangement uses TRBV14 and TRBJ2-1, with D perhaps matching TRBD1 (6 bases). V was trimmed by 2 bases and J by 5 bases, leaving 13 bases between them. Per the germline V gene, CDR1 is SGHDN and CDR2 is FVKESK. The length of the CDR3 is 15 residues. CDR3 bases: TGTGCCAGCAGCCAATTTAGGGCAGGGGACAATGAGCAGTTCTTC. It yields the protein CASSQFRAGDNEQFF.

The V gene is TRBV28, the J gene TRBJ1-3, with D possibly TRBD1 on 5 matching bases. The germline gives CDR1 MDHEN, CDR2 SYDVKM. This CDR3 comprises 15 residues. Trimming stripped 7 bases from V and 0 bases from J, with 13 bases between. The CDR3 sequence: CASKATVYSGNTIYF. DNA of the CDR3: TGTGCCAGCAAGGCGACAGTTTACTCTGGAAACACCATATATTTT.

The V call is TRBV7-3, the J call TRBJ1-1, with D uncertain. Germline values: CDR1 SGHTA, CDR2 FQGTGA. This CDR3 is built from 13 residues. V lost 2 bases and J lost 4, with 8 bases in between. CDR3: CASSLRGSTEAFF. CDR3 nucleotide sequence: TGTGCCAGCAGCTTACGGGGAAGCACTGAAGCTTTCTTT.

V usage is TRBV7-2 and J usage is TRBJ1-6; D is unresolved. V was clipped by 7 bases and J by 1 base, with 11 bases between them. CDR1 is SGHTA and CDR2 is FQGNSA in the germline V gene. The CDR3 consists of 15 residues. The CDR3 sequence is CASTPRVSYNSPLHF. CDR3 nucleotides: TGTGCCAGCACCCCCCGGGTTTCCTATAATTCACCCCTCCACTTT.

The chain is built from TRBV11-3 and TRBJ2-1, with a possible D match to TRBD2 (6 bases). The germline V and J ends were trimmed by 5 bases and 4 bases, with 12 bases remaining between them. The CDR3 covers 14 residues. Per germline, CDR1 SGHNT and CDR2 YENEEA. CDR3 in amino acids: CASSRSGRYNEQFF. The DNA of the CDR3 is TGTGCCAGCAGCCGTAGCGGACGGTACAATGAGCAGTTCTTC.

The chain uses TRBV2 and TRBJ1-2; TRBD1 might be the D (5 bases). This CDR3 is built from 12 residues. V lost 8 bases and J lost 6, with 13 bases in between. Germline V gene data show CDR1 as SNHLY and CDR2 as FYNNEI. Here the CDR3 reads CASGYGGDGYTF. Here the CDR3 DNA reads TGTGCCAGCGGATACGGGGGGGATGGCTACACCTTC.

The chain uses TRBV6-5 and TRBJ2-7; 12 bases are a match to TRBD2. This CDR3 is 15 amino acids long. V gave up 2 bases and J gave up 3 bases; unmatched junction bases: 2. CDR1 and CDR2 from the germline V gene are MNHEY and SVGAGI. The CDR3 sequence is CASSYGLAGNYEQYF. Written as DNA, the CDR3 is TGTGCCAGCAGTTACGGACTAGCGGGAAACTACGAGCAGTACTTC.

This chain joins TRBV5-8 and TRBJ1-4; 7 nucleotides align to TRBD1. Unmatched junction bases numbered 8, after V lost 4 bases and J lost 8 bases. CDR1 and CDR2 (germline): SGHTS, YDEGEE. The CDR3 extends over 14 amino acids. CDR3 protein: CASSPGTAYEKLFF. The CDR3 DNA sequence: TGTGCCAGCAGCCCGGGGACAGCCTACGAAAAACTGTTTTTT.

The J gene is TRBJ2-2, the V gene TRBV4-3; 7 positions agree with TRBD1. The V gene's germline CDR1 is LGHNA and CDR2 YSLEER. Trimming removed 0 bases from V and 6 bases from J; junction bases left unmatched: 4. This CDR3 has 15 residues. The CDR3 coding sequence is TGCGCCAGCAGCCAAGACCACAGGGGATCCGGGGAGCTGTTTTTT. Protein product: CASSQDHRGSGELFF.

The chain couples TRBV18 to TRBJ1-4, with D uncertain. The CDR3 contains 17 residues. Per the germline V gene, CDR1 is KGHSH and CDR2 is LQKENI. With 6 bases removed from V and 7 bases from J, the gap between germline ends came to 24 bases. The CDR3 nucleotides read TGTGCCAGCTCCAGACTCTCCCAAGTGAGACGGGGTGAAAAACTGTTTTTT. Translating gives CASSRLSQVRRGEKLFF. Filled out from reference TRBV18 and TRBJ1-4, the complete variable domain reads NAGVMQNPRHLVRRRGQEARLRCSPMKGHSHVYWYRQLPEEGLKFMVYLQKENIIDESGMPKERFSAEFPKEGPSILRIQQVVRGDSAAYFCASSRLSQVRRGEKLFFGSGTQLSVL.

The chain uses TRBV4-3 and TRBJ2-7, with D possibly TRBD1 on 6 matching bases. V gave up 0 bases and J gave up 1 base, with 22 bases separating them. In germline, CDR1 is LGHNA, CDR2 YSLEER. This CDR3 has 19 residues. DNA for the CDR3: TGCGCCAGCAGCCAAGATCTGGGAGAGACAGGAGGTTTTTCCTACGAGCAGTACTTC. This encodes CASSQDLGETGGFSYEQYF.

The rearrangement joins TRBV11-3 to TRBJ2-7, with TRBD1 matching 8 bases. This CDR3 has 17 amino acids. CDR1 and CDR2 from the germline V gene are SGHNT and YENEEA. V lost 7 bases, J lost 2 bases, and 16 bases stayed unmatched. The CDR3 DNA is TGTGCCAGCACCCCTCAGGGGGCGTTTGATCGCCCCTACGAGCAGTACTTC. The encoded protein is CASTPQGAFDRPYEQYF.

CDR3 region: CASSVRLAGRTGELFF. In DNA form, the CDR3 reads TGTGCCAGCAGCGTACGTCTAGCGGGGAGAACCGGGGAGCTGTTTTTT. The chain combines TRBV9 with TRBJ2-2; 9 bases are a match to TRBD2. The germline gives CDR1 SGDLS, CDR2 YYNGEE. V shed 1 base and J 5 bases; nucleotides not matched to a gene: 6. CDR3 length equals 16 residues.

V gene TRBV6-1 combines with J gene TRBJ2-3, with 12 bases identical to TRBD2. With V trimmed by 2 bases and J by 6 bases, 3 bases remained unmatched. The germline gives CDR1 MNHNS, CDR2 SASEGT. CDR3 length: 15 amino acids. CDR3 DNA: TGTGCCAGCAGTGAACTAGCGGGGGGGCAGGATACGCAGTATTTT. It specifies CASSELAGGQDTQYF.

The rearrangement joins TRBV5-4 to TRBJ1-3; tentatively, D is TRBD1 (5 bases). The ends were cut back, 3 bases at V and 1 base at J, with 11 bases in the middle. From germline, CDR1 is SGHNT and CDR2 YYREEE (reference sequence). This CDR3 has 15 residues. CDR3 amino acids: CASSWGSGSGNTIYF. The CDR3 coding sequence is TGTGCCAGCAGCTGGGGCTCCGGGTCTGGAAACACCATATATTTT.

The genes are TRBV7-2 and TRBJ2-3, with D perhaps matching TRBD1 (6 bases). Trimming stripped 4 bases from V and 1 base from J, with 12 bases between. CDR3 size: 15 residues. Germline loops: CDR1 SGHTA, CDR2 FQGNSA. In nucleotides, the CDR3 is TGTGCCAGCAGCTCAAGGGGGTTTGGCACAGATACGCAGTATTTT. Translated: CASSSRGFGTDTQYF.

This clone has a single count. The chain recombines TRBV13 with TRBJ2-1, with 10 bases matching TRBD2. This CDR3 has 16 amino acids. Germline CDR1 and CDR2: PRHDT and FYEKMQ (reference sequence). V lost 3 bases, J lost 7 bases, and 9 bases stayed unmatched. The CDR3 region is CASSFRSGGAMNEQFF. The CDR3 nucleotides read TGTGCCAGCAGCTTTCGAAGCGGGGGGGCCATGAATGAGCAGTTCTTC.

In this sample, this clone turned up once. This chain joins TRBV7-9 and TRBJ1-2; no definite D call. The CDR3 contains 12 residues. Per germline, CDR1 SEHNR and CDR2 FQNEAQ (reference sequence). Trimming removed 5 bases at V and 2 bases at J, with 6 bases between. CDR3 nucleotide sequence: TGTGCCAGCAGCCCGGGAAACTATGGCTACACCTTC. Its protein product is CASSPGNYGYTF.

CDR3 sequence reads: CASSIRGDQPQHF. Written as DNA, the CDR3 is TGTGCCAGTAGTATCAGGGGTGATCAGCCCCAGCATTTT. V usage is TRBV19 and J usage is TRBJ1-5, with D perhaps TRBD1 (6 bases). Germline V gives CDR1 LNHDA, CDR2 SQIVND (reference sequence). V shed 3 bases and J shed 5 bases, with 8 bases lying between them. CDR3 length equals 13 residues.

This clone was detected once. The genes are TRBV4-1 and TRBJ2-7, with D uncertain. With 0 bases removed from V and 3 bases from J, the gap between germline ends came to 9 bases. This CDR3 contains 14 residues. Germline CDR1 reads MGHRA; CDR2 reads YSYEKL. Here the CDR3 DNA reads TGCGCCAGCAGCCAAGACCCAGAAAGCTACGAGCAGTACTTC. As protein: CASSQDPESYEQYF.

This clone was found a few times. The rearrangement joins TRBV2 to TRBJ1-6; 7 positions agree with TRBD1. V dropped 6 bases and J dropped 10; count of bases not matched to a gene: 3. The germline CDR1 and CDR2 sequences are SNHLY and FYNNEI. The CDR3 has 12 amino acids. The CDR3 DNA reads TGTGCCAGCAGAAGGGGGCCCTCACCCCTCCACTTT. Translated, it gives CASRRGPSPLHF.

This rearrangement joins TRBV29-1 to TRBJ1-2, with a tentative D call TRBD1 (6 bases). The germline V gene encodes CDR1 SQVTM and CDR2 ANQGSEA. The CDR3 contains 12 residues. The CDR3 region has the DNA TGCAGTGTAATTGACAGGCGCTATGGCTACACCTTC. Translated: CSVIDRRYGYTF.

The J gene is TRBJ2-6, the V gene TRBV5-1; 9 nucleotides align to TRBD1. This CDR3 has 18 amino acids. Germline CDR1 is SGHRS and CDR2 is YFSETQ. With 1 base clipped from V and 0 bases from J, the junction kept 5 bases outside the gene matches. CDR3 sequence: CASSLYGTGLSGANVLTF. The CDR3 bases are TGCGCCAGCAGCTTGTATGGGACAGGGCTCTCTGGGGCCAACGTCCTGACTTTC.